This note documents a single T cell receptor (beta chain) sequence. The antigen remains unidentified. The data derive from a study of shared clonotypes between healthy human individuals. TCRdb keeps only in-frame clones here, not all; method: immunoSEQ multiplex PCR. The sample holds around 1.9 million clones, roughly 91% seen once. CD45RO-negative, CCR7-positively selected cells formed the naive CD8 fraction, excluding terminally differentiated effector memory CD45RA+ cells. Findings and limits, study-wide: With a handful of donors compared, approximately 5.5% of naive CD4 clonotypes were shared.

The CDR3 loop spans 15 amino acids. After removal of 4 bases from V and 4 bases from J, the junction contained 5 bases not matched to a gene. Germline V gives CDR1 SEHNR, CDR2 FQNEAQ (reference sequence). The J gene is TRBJ1-3, the V gene TRBV7-9; 9 nucleotides align to TRBD1. The sample was naive CD8+ T cells from PBMCs. The sequence derives from a young man in good health. Some clones in this sample may be carry-over from other donors' samples. CDR3 amino acids: CASSSPGTGGNTIYF. CDR3 nucleotides: TGTGCCAGCAGCTCTCCCGGGACAGGGGGAAACACCATATATTTT.